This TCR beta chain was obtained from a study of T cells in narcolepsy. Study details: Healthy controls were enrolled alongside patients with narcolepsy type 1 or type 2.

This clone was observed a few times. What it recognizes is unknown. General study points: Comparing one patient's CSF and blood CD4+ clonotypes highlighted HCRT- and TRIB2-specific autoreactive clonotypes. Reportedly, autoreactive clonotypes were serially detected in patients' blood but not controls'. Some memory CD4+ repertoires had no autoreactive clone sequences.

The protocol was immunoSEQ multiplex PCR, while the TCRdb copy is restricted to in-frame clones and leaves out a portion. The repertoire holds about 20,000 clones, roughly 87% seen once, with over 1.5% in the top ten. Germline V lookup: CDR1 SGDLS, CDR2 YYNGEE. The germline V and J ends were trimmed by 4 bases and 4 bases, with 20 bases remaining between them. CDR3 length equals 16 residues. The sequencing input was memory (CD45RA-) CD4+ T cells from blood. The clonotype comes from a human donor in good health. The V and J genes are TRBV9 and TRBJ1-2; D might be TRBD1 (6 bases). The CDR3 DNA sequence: TGTGCCAGCAGCCCCCCTCTCGGACAGCAACTCTATGGCTACACCTTC. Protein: CASSPPLGQQLYGYTF.